This T cell receptor beta chain was found in a study of cytomegalovirus exposure and HLA in healthy donors. About this clone: Its antigen is undetermined.

V lost 0 bases and J lost 6, with 21 bases in between. Looked up from germline, CDR1 is LGHNA and CDR2 is YNFKEQ. The CDR3 contains 18 residues. Study conclusions and caveats: In terms of immune exposure information, only CMV serostatus was available. An observed cluster of highly shared sequence variants was recorded as a likely sequencing artifact.

A multiplex PCR was run with 60 Vbeta primers and 13 Jbeta primers. Clones were sequenced by immunoSEQ multiplex PCR, and TCRdb holds only the in-frame ones, with some missing. The sample records around 130,000 clones, around 80% being singletons. The receptor was isolated from a woman aged 40-49 years in good health and CMV-seronegative. What was sequenced was PBMCs. The V and J genes are TRBV4-2 and TRBJ2-1, with D perhaps matching TRBD1 (5 bases). This CDR3 is CASSQDLHQGWNLNEQFF. The CDR3 bases are TGTGCCAGCAGCCAAGATTTACATCAGGGATGGAATCTCAATGAGCAGTTCTTC.